A selection of T cell receptor beta chains follows, all from one sample in a study of blood T cell repertoires in COVID-19. The data were produced by immunoSEQ multiplex PCR, yet TCRdb's version contains in-frame clones alone and is incomplete. The sample shows around 100,000 clones, 85% to 95% of them seen only once. Sequenced sample: peripheral blood. The origin of the receptors is a man between 45 and 60 years old with active COVID-19. The CDR3 runs from the conserved cysteine through the conserved F or W. Size is stated for part of the rows, as once, few or many counts, or as a class when the clone is expanded.

clone size,J gene,V gene,CDR3 protein
few,TRBJ1-1,TRBV18,CASSRWQENTEAFF
-,TRBJ2-2,TRBV2,CAVRGAGGFTGELFF
-,TRBJ2-1,TRBV9,CASSPGSGGLSYNEQFF
-,TRBJ2-1,TRBV9,CASSVATLTGRAGGLVYNEQFF
-,TRBJ2-5,TRBV11-3,CASSRTGLTGETQYF
-,TRBJ1-4,TRBV6-1,CASSEGTGANEKLFF
-,TRBJ2-7,TRBV30,CAWAPGQVTYEQYF
-,TRBJ1-6,TRBV9,CASSVVGAPLHF
once,TRBJ2-2,TRBV5-1,CASSPQGNVGKNTGELFF
-,TRBJ1-5,TRBV7-8,CASSLGRTDSNQPQHF
-,TRBJ2-2,TRBV5-1,CASSSLGTNTGELFF
-,TRBJ1-2,TRBV19,CASSIDQKGDNYGYTF
-,TRBJ1-5,TRBV28,CASNGGNQPQHF